This T cell receptor (beta chain) was sequenced in a study of radiotherapy plus CTLA-4 blockade in lung cancer (dated by TCRdb to about 2018). Study-level background: Objective responses occurred in around 19% of enrolled patients, and roughly 30% achieved disease control.

CDR1 and CDR2, looked up from the germline V gene (reference sequence), are MNHNY and SVGAGI. V and J are trimmed by 4 bases and 5 bases, and the gene matches miss 3 bases of the junction. Its CDR3 holds 15 amino acids, cysteine through phenylalanine. Left in the record is the CDR3 DNA by itself, 45 bases read in frame from the first base. Receptor libraries were prepared by the immunoSEQ multiplex PCR assay. Entries here come from immuneACCESS through TCRdb and include only in-frame sequences with V and J called. Some clones fail to appear in such tables; in the studies checked, an unresolved V gene covers under half of the shortfall, and the cause of the remainder is unknown. The sample has 95,000 to 150,000 clones on record, 90% of them singletons. The top ten clonotypes cover 5.5% to 7% of the sample. The study at large found these results: The strongest predictors of response, as reported, were early dynamic changes in blood T cell clones along with a rise in serum interferon-beta after radiation. After treatment with radiotherapy and ipilimumab, TCR clones that came from tumors expanded in the peripheral blood.

The study evaluated CTLA-4 blockade (ipilimumab) given together with focal radiation therapy in patients who had chemo-refractory metastatic non-small-cell lung cancer. Only one count was recorded for this clone. Its specific antigen is unknown. No base-level quality is on record; no much larger clone is a single base apart. The chain joins TRBV6-6 to TRBJ1-4; the junction holds 11 bases that match TRBD1. The clonotype originates from a human donor with non-small cell lung cancer that progressed on radiotherapy plus ipilimumab. The sequencing here drew on peripheral blood, taken from a patient treated with radiotherapy plus ipilimumab. The CDR3 reads CASSLRTGGNEKLFF. The DNA is TGTGCCAGCAGTTTACGGACAGGGGGCAATGAAAAACTGTTTTTT.